This TCR beta chain originates from a study of T cell repertoires in cytomegalovirus infection (dated by TCRdb to between 2018 and 2021). Concerning the study at large: Peptide stimulations targeted recently identified HLA-C-restricted CMV epitopes, whose presentation resists viral immunomodulation, together with well-studied HLA-B-restricted epitopes. Donor HLA type was relevant to the analysis, because carriage of CMV infection together with the matching HLA type was indicated by public TCR beta signatures.

The treatment or condition label corresponds to: in vitro stimulation with specific CMV peptide epitopes to enrich CMV-specific T cells. CDR3 length: 17 amino acids, cysteine to phenylalanine. Only CDR3 DNA remains: 51 bases, in frame from the first base. From V the trimming removes 0 bases and from J it removes 7 bases, while the gene matches leave 10 bases of the junction unaccounted for. Looking up the germline V gene (reference sequence) yields CDR1 DFQATT and CDR2 SNEGSKA. The investigation overall reported the following: In both this cohort and an independent roughly 330-donor cohort, the cumulative frequency of public TCR beta family members distinguished carriers of CMV infection plus the relevant HLA type. The ex vivo response was dominated by HLA-C-restricted CMV-specific TCR beta clonotypes, which also provided the single most frequent clonotype in two of eight donors.

Regarding this clonotype: Which antigen it targets is not known. Base qualities are missing; no much larger clone stands one base away.

The instrument was an Illumina HiSeq 1500. The public sequencing data were trimmed at Q25 with fastp and processed into clonotypes with MiXCR by TCRdb, which kept only in-frame beta chains. Every entry covers one CDR3 protein and lists the most common genes and DNA from its rows. The sample yields approximately 910,000 distinct CDR3 sequences; 31% were counted once. Jointly, the top ten make up about 14% of the sample. The specimen was cultured CD8+ T cells from PBMCs, collected from culture after CMV antigen stimulation. The chain couples TRBV20-1 to TRBJ2-1; a stretch of 12 junction bases matches TRBD2. This sequence was found in a human donor in good health (CMV status not recorded). Some clones in this sample may be carry-over from other donors' samples. The nucleotide sequence is given as TGCAGTGCTAGAGATCAGGCTAGCGGGGGGGCAGGTAATGAGCAGTTCTTC. It is translated as CSARDQASGGAGNEQFF.